This TCR beta chain is drawn from a study of T-cell reconstitution after alpha-beta-depleted transplantation in children. CDR1 is SNHLY, CDR2 FYNNEI, per germline. CDR3 size: 15 residues. V shed 9 bases and J 2 bases; nucleotides not matched to a gene: 10. Library preparation (for TCRbeta) was performed with unique molecular identifiers. TCRdb redid the calling of the PCR reads with MiXCR, one entry per CDR3 protein. The sample consists of 500,000 to 600,000 distinct CDR3 sequences, over 25% of them appearing once. This clonotype occurred once. What it binds is unknown. Study-wide results and limits: Fresh T-cell production supplied most of the T-cell counts and diversity seen one year after transplant. Surviving recipient T cells and intrathymic progenitors accounted for some patients' high TCRbeta diversity at day 60. Several hundred graft clones that had expanded were reportedly the source of alpha-beta T cells about two months after transplant.

The clonotype comes from a boy in the first two years of life with Wiskott-Aldrich syndrome, due to receive a stem cell transplant. The chain uses TRBV2 and TRBJ2-1; 7 bases match TRBD2. Sample: PBMCs, taken before TCRalphabeta/CD19-depleted stem cell transplant. Here the CDR3 reads CASHSGRGTYNEQFF. As DNA, the CDR3 is TGTGCCAGTCATAGCGGGCGGGGGACCTACAATGAGCAGTTCTTC.